These 9 T cell receptor beta chains were sequenced from one sample in a study of blood T cell repertoires in COVID-19. Method: immunoSEQ multiplex PCR; TCRdb's copy keeps in-frame clones and lacks some. The sample lists 65,000 to 90,000 clones, about 88% occurring once. Source material: peripheral blood. The receptors stem from a man at least 80 years old with COVID-19, enrolled during active disease.

This chain connects TRBV6-1 to TRBJ2-3; 7 nucleotides agree with TRBD1. The CDR3 is 17 amino acids. The junction had 13 bases not matched to a gene; V was cut back by 4 bases and J by 3 bases. Germline CDR1 MNHNS, CDR2 SASEGT. CDR3 in DNA: TGTGCCAGCAGTGCTTCGAGACAGGGTTGGGGTACAGATACGCAGTATTTT. Protein product: CASSASRQGWGTDTQYF.

The chain combines TRBV2 with TRBJ2-1; D is possibly TRBD2 (6 bases). The CDR3 length is 14 residues. Trimming took off 8 bases at V and 0 bases at J, with 11 bases between the two ends. Germline CDR1 reads SNHLY; CDR2 reads FYNNEI. The CDR3 nucleotides are TGTGCCAGCCGCGGGGATAGCTCCTACAATGAGCAGTTCTTC. It codes for CASRGDSSYNEQFF.

V gene TRBV21-1 combines with J gene TRBJ2-4; the table assigns TRBD1, which was not confirmed against the DNA. TRBV21-1 is a pseudogene segment. The CDR3 runs 17 residues. The CDR3 DNA reads TGTGCCAGCAGCAAAGGTTGGGGCAGTGGTTTGGAAAACATTCAGTACTTC. Translated: CASSKGWGSGLENIQYF.

The chain carries TRBV5-1 and TRBJ2-2; D gene unclear. The CDR3 length is 12 residues. Germline V gene sequence: CDR1 SGHRS, CDR2 YFSETQ. Deletions cut 4 bases from V and 3 bases from J, with 4 bases between. The DNA for the CDR3 is TGCGCCAGCAGCGACTACACCGGGGAGCTGTTTTTT. Translation gives CASSDYTGELFF.

This clone was seen more than once but under ten times. The chain uses TRBV13 and TRBJ1-1; TRBD1 is a possible D gene (5 bases). This CDR3 has 15 residues. Germline lookup yields CDR1 PRHDT and CDR2 FYEKMQ (reference sequence). The germline V and J ends were trimmed by 3 bases and 0 bases, with 11 bases remaining between them. This chain's CDR3 is CASSFFRAMNTEAFF. The DNA of the CDR3 is TGTGCCAGCAGCTTTTTCAGGGCGATGAACACTGAAGCTTTCTTT.

The chain is built from TRBV6-5 and TRBJ1-4; 7 bases agree with TRBD1. The CDR3 loop spans 13 amino acids. The germline CDR1 and CDR2 sequences are MNHEY and SVGAGI. Unmatched junction bases numbered 1, after V lost 6 bases and J lost 3 bases. The CDR3 bases are TGTGCCAGCAGAGGGACAGCTAATGAAAAACTGTTTTTT. This gives the protein CASRGTANEKLFF.

The chain uses TRBV6-1 and TRBJ1-5, with TRBD1 matching 7 bases. Germline V gene lookup returns CDR1 MNHNS and CDR2 SASEGT. The CDR3 has 16 residues. The junction had 6 bases not matched to a gene; V was cut back by 4 bases and J by 0 bases. The CDR3 loop reads CASSATGTVSNQPQHF. The CDR3 nucleotides read TGTGCCAGCAGTGCGACCGGGACAGTTAGCAATCAGCCCCAGCATTTT.

The chain joins TRBV3-1 (or the pseudogene TRBV3-2) to TRBJ1-6; D uncertain. Germline V gives CDR1 LGHDT, CDR2 YNNKEL (reference sequence). V lost 1 base to trimming and J lost 3 bases, with 7 bases between them. This CDR3 is built from 15 residues. The CDR3 region is CASSQGLGYNSPLHF. The CDR3 region has the DNA TGTGCCAGCAGCCAAGGACTGGGCTATAATTCACCCCTCCACTTT.

This chain links TRBV5-4 with TRBJ2-1, with TRBD1 matching over 9 bases. From germline, CDR1 is SGHNT and CDR2 YYREEE (reference sequence). The CDR3 loop spans 16 amino acids. V gave up 0 bases and J gave up 3 bases; unmatched junction bases: 4. Here the CDR3 reads CASSLGDRAGYNEQFF. The CDR3, as DNA: TGTGCCAGCAGCTTGGGGGACAGGGCCGGCTACAATGAGCAGTTCTTC.